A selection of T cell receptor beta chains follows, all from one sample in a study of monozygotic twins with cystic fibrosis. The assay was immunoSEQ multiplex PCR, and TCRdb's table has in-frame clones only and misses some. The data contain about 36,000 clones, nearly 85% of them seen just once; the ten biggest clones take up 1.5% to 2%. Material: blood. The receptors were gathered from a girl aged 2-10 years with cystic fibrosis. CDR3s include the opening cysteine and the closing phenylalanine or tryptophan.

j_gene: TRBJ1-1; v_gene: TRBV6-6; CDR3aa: CASNLQGGAFF
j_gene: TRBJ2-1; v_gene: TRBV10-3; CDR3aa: CAISESTGIYNEQFF
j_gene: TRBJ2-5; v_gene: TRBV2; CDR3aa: CASSESVLAETQYF
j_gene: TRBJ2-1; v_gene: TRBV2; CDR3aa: CASLDEYNEQFF
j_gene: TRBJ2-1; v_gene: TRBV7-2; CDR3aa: CASSLVWKPGNEQFF
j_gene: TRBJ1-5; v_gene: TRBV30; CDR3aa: CAWSVEGNQPQHF
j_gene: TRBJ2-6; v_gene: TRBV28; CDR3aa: CASSPPTGRSGANVLTF
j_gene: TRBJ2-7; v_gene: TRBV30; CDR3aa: CAWSKELWLAAYEQYF
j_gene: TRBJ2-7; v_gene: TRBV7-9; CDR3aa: CASSLVGEQYF
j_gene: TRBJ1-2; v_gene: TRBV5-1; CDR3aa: CASSSQRNYGYTF
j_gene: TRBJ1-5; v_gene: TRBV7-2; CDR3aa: CASSSRTGVILPQHF
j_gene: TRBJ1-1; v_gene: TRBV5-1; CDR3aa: CASSLAGQGITEAFF
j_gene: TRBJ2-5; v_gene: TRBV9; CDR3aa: CASNPHSGGEQETQYF